A selection of T cell receptor beta chains follows, all from one sample in a study of cytomegalovirus exposure and HLA in healthy donors. Sequencing was performed with immunoSEQ multiplex PCR; in TCRdb, only in-frame clones are kept and a portion is missing. The sample shows 250,000 to 350,000 clones, roughly 87% of them seen only once. The sequencing input was PBMCs. The receptor source for this set is a man aged 25 to 45 in good health and CMV-seronegative. CDR3s include the opening cysteine and the closing phenylalanine or tryptophan. The order of the fields is D gene, J gene, V gene, CDR3 protein, CDR3 DNA. The D gene is left open where the match is weak.

>.|TRBJ1-1|TRBV21-1
CASSSSGEVWTEAFF
TGTGCCAGCAGCTCCTCCGGGGAGGTATGGACTGAAGCTTTCTTT
>.|TRBJ2-1|TRBV12-5
CASGLLTGNPYNEQFF
TGTGCTAGTGGTTTGCTCACAGGGAATCCCTACAATGAGCAGTTCTTC
>TRBD1|TRBJ2-1|TRBV6-5
CASRGTGVYNEQFF
TGTGCCAGCAGGGGGACAGGGGTATACAATGAGCAGTTCTTC
>TRBD1|TRBJ2-2|TRBV4-3
CAPGTGTGELFF
TGCGCACCCGGGACAGGCACCGGGGAGCTGTTTTTT
>TRBD1|TRBJ2-7|TRBV2
CASRKQTGSYEQYF
TGTGCCAGCAGGAAGCAGACAGGGTCCTACGAGCAGTACTTC
>.|TRBJ2-3|TRBV7-2
CASSWPSREDTQYF
TGTGCCAGCAGCTGGCCCTCTCGGGAAGATACGCAGTATTTT
>TRBD1|TRBJ1-1|TRBV6-5
CASSYSGTGGLTEAFF
TGTGCCAGCAGTTACTCGGGGACAGGGGGGCTAACTGAAGCTTTCTTT
>TRBD2|TRBJ2-1|TRBV5-6
CASSLGWGAGGRRYNEQFF
TGTGCCAGCAGCTTGGGGTGGGGAGCGGGGGGCCGACGTTACAATGAGCAGTTCTTC
>.|TRBJ1-2|TRBV7-9
CASSLPWASSYGYTF
TGTGCCAGCAGCTTACCGTGGGCGAGTAGCTATGGCTACACCTTC
>TRBD2|TRBJ2-3|TRBV27
CASSFGTTGGTDTQYF
TGTGCCAGCAGTTTCGGGACTACCGGGGGCACAGATACGCAGTATTTT
>TRBD1|TRBJ2-6|TRBV10-2
CASIPGTGGTGANVLTF
TGCGCCAGCATTCCCGGGACAGGGGGAACTGGGGCCAACGTCCTGACTTTC
>.|TRBJ2-7|TRBV11-2
CASRPLSGHPRADEQYF
TGTGCCAGCAGACCACTTTCTGGACACCCAAGGGCCGACGAGCAGTACTTC
>.|TRBJ2-3|TRBV6-4
CASSARGDTDTQYF
TGTGCCAGCAGTGCTCGTGGAGACACAGATACGCAGTATTTT
>.|TRBJ2-6|TRBV5-1
CASSLDSSGANVLTF
TGCGCCAGCAGCTTGGACAGCTCTGGGGCCAACGTCCTGACTTTC
>.|TRBJ1-2|TRBV19
CASSRTTGNYGYTF
TGTGCCAGTAGTAGGACCACGGGGAACTATGGCTACACCTTC
>.|TRBJ2-1|TRBV11-2
CASSSSLDNEQFF
TGTGCCAGCAGCTCATCCCTAGACAATGAGCAGTTCTTC